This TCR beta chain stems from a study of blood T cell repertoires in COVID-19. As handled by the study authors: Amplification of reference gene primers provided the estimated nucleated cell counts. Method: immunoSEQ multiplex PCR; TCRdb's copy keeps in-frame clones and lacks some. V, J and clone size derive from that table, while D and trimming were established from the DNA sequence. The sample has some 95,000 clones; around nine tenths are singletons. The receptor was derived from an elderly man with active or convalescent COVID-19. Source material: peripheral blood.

The CDR3 DNA sequence: TGTGCCAGCAGTTACACTAGCGCCGCTTTGGGTGAGCAGTTCTTC. Translation gives CASSYTSAALGEQFF. The chain joins TRBV6-2 or TRBV6-3 to TRBJ2-1, with 7 bases that match TRBD2. Losses at the gene ends were 2 bases for V and 9 bases for J; bases not matched to a gene: 10. This CDR3 region has 15 residues. The germline V gene encodes CDR1 MNHEY and CDR2 SVGEGT.